The entry below describes one T cell receptor (beta chain). Its target is not known. Profiling relied on immunoSEQ multiplex PCR, and the TCRdb table lists in-frame clones only, not all of them. The table has over 15,000 clones, around 96% seen once. This sample was included in a study of monozygotic twins with cystic fibrosis. CDR1 and CDR2 (germline): MNHNS, SASEGT. The CDR3 has 14 residues. Trimming stripped 2 bases from V and 4 bases from J, with 9 bases between. Study conclusions and caveats: Nucleotide-identical clonotype sharing was significantly higher within monozygotic CF twin pairs than between unrelated CF individuals. Low clonality (median roughly 0.009) suggested a mostly naive repertoire.

This receptor was obtained from a girl aged 2 to 10 with cystic fibrosis. Source material: blood. The rearrangement uses TRBV6-1 and TRBJ2-4; no firm D call. The CDR3 nucleotides are TGTGCCAGCAGTGAATTTGTCACGAAAAACATTCAGTACTTC. Protein: CASSEFVTKNIQYF.